This T cell receptor (beta chain) is drawn from a study of T cell responses to AZD1222 COVID-19 vaccine. Study-wide points: Spike-spanning, vaccine-associated CD4 TCRs were dominant at 160-218 and 743-854.

V was cut by 4 bases and J by 3 bases, with 10 bases left in between. Germline CDR1 and CDR2: MGHRA and YSYEKL. There are 14 residues in the CDR3. As to this clone: No antigen is known for it.

TCRdb's table, derived via immunoSEQ multiplex PCR, lists solely in-frame clones and lacks some. The table has around 200,000 clones, approximately 94% seen once. The chain employs TRBV4-1 and TRBJ2-1; no reliable D call. The sample consisted of peripheral blood, taken 28 days after the second AZD1222 dose. The TCR sequence derives from an adult who received the AZD1222 COVID-19 vaccine. The CDR3 DNA follows: TGCGCCAGCAGCCCCGAGACCCGCTACAATGAGCAGTTCTTC. Residues: CASSPETRYNEQFF.